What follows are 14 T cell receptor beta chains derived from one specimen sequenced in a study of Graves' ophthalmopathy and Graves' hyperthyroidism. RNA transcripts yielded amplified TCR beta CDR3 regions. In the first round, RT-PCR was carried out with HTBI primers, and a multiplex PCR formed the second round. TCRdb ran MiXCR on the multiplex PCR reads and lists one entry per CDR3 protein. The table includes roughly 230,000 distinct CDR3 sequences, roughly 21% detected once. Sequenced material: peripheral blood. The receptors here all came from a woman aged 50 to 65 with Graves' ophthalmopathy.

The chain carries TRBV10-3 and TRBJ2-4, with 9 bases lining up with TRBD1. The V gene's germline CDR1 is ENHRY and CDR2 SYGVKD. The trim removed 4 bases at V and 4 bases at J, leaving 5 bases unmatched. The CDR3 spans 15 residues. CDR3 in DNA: TGTGCCATCAGTGTAGGGACAGGGAAAAAAAACATTCAGTACTTC. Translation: CAISVGTGKKNIQYF.

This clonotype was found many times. The CDR3 DNA follows: TGTGCCAGCAGCCAAAGCGGGAATCGTCGTGAGCAGTACTTC. It is translated as CASSQSGNRREQYF. The chain combines TRBV11-2 with TRBJ2-7, with 7 bases identical to TRBD2. CDR1 and CDR2 (germline): SGHAT, FQNNGV. The V and J ends lost 5 bases and 7 bases, in that order; junction bases with no gene match: 11. This CDR3 comprises 14 residues.

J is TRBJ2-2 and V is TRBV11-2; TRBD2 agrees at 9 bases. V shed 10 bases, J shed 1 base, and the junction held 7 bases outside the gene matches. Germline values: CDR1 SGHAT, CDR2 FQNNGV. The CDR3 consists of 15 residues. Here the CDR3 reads CATPRTSVNTGELFF. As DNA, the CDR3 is TGTGCCACCCCGCGGACTAGCGTGAACACCGGGGAGCTGTTTTTT.

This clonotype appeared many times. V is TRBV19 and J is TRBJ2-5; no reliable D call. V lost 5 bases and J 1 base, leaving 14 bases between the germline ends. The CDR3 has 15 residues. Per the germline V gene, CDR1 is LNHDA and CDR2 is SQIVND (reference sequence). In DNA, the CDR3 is TGTGCCAGTAGTCTGCAGTCGCGATCCCAAGAGACCCAGTACTTC. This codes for CASSLQSRSQETQYF.

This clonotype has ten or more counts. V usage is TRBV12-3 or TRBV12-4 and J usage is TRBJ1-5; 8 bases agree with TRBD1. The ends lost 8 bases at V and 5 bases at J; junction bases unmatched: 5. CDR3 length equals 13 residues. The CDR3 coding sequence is TGTGCCAGCGGCCAGGGGGCTTATCAGCCCCAGCATTTT. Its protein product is CASGQGAYQPQHF.

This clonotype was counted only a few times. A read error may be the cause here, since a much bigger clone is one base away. The CDR3 loop is CAIGRGTGGTDTQYF. The CDR3 nucleotides read TGTGCCATCGGGCGCGGGACAGGGGGCACAGATACGCAGTATTTT. The V and J genes are TRBV10-3 and TRBJ2-3, with TRBD1 identical over 10 bases. There are 15 residues in the CDR3. V dropped 8 bases and J dropped 1; count of bases not matched to a gene: 6. CDR1 is ENHRY, CDR2 SYGVKD, per germline.

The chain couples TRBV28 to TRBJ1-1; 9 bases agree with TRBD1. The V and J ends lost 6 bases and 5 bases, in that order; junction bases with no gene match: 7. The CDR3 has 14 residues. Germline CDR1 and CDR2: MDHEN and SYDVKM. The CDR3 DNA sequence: TGTGCCAGCAGAAACACAGGGGGCTCAACTGAAGCTTTCTTT. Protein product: CASRNTGGSTEAFF. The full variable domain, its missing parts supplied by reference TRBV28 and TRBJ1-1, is DVKVTQSSRYLVKRTGEKVFLECVQDMDHENMFWYRQDPGLGLRLIYFSYDVKMKEKGDIPEGYSVSREKKERFSLILESASTNQTSMYLCASRNTGGSTEAFFGQGTRLTVV.

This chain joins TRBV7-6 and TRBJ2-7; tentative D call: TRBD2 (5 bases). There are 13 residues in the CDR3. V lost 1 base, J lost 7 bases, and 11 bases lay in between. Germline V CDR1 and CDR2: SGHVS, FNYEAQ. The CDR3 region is CASSLGPTGEQYF. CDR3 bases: TGTGCCAGCAGCTTAGGACCGACGGGGGAGCAGTACTTC.

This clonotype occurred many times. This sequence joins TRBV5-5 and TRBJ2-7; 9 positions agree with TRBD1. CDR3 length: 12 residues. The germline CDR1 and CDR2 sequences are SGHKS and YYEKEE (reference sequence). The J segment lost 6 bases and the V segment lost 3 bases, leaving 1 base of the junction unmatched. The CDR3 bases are TGTGCCAGCAGCTACAGGGGGCGCGAGCAGTACTTC. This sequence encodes CASSYRGREQYF.

CDR3 nucleotide sequence: TGTGCCAGCAGGCCGGGACTAGCTGGGACCCAGTACTTC. Translating it yields CASRPGLAGTQYF. The chain carries TRBV12-3 or TRBV12-4 and TRBJ2-5; TRBD2 agrees at 9 bases. V shed 6 bases, J shed 7 bases, and the junction held 6 bases outside the gene matches. The CDR3 is 13 residues long.

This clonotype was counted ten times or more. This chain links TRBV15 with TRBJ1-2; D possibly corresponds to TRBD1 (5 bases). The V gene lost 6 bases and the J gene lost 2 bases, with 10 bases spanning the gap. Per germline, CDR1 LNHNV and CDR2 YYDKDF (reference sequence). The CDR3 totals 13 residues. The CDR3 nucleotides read TGTGCCACCAGATTTCCAGGGAACTATGGCTACACCTTC. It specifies CATRFPGNYGYTF.

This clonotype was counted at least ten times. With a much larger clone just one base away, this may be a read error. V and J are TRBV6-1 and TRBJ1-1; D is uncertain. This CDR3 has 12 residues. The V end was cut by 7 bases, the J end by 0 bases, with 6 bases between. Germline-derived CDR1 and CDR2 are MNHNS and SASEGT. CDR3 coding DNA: TGTGCCAGCAATCAGATGAACACTGAAGCTTTCTTT. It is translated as CASNQMNTEAFF.

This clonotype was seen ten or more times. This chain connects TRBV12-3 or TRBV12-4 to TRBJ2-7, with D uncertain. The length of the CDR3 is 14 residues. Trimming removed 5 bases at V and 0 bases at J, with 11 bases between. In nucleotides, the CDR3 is TGTGCCAGCAGTCCCTCCAGGAGCTCCTACGAGCAGTACTTC. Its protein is CASSPSRSSYEQYF.

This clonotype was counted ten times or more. The CDR3 DNA reads as TGTGCCAGCAGTTCTGCATCCTTCGGCTCCTACGAGCAGTACTTC. This gives the protein CASSSASFGSYEQYF. The chain employs TRBV28 and TRBJ2-7; unclear D gene. Trimming stripped 4 bases from V and 0 bases from J, with 13 bases between. The germline gives CDR1 MDHEN, CDR2 SYDVKM. CDR3 length equals 15 residues.